This entry lists 7 T cell receptor beta chains sequenced from one sample in a study of blood T cell repertoires in COVID-19. Sequencing was performed with immunoSEQ multiplex PCR; in TCRdb, only in-frame clones are kept and a portion is missing. Among around 370,000 clones listed, 90% were seen once. Sequenced: peripheral blood. The receptor set was obtained from a man younger than 30 with active or convalescent COVID-19.

CDR3 bases: TGTGCCAGCAGCCCAACCGGGACAGGCCTTGCAACTAATGAAAAACTGTTTTTT. Its translation: CASSPTGTGLATNEKLFF. This chain joins TRBV11-2 and TRBJ1-4, with 8 bases that match TRBD1. The V and J ends lost 5 bases and 0 bases, in that order; junction bases with no gene match: 11. Germline values: CDR1 SGHAT, CDR2 FQNNGV. This CDR3 comprises 18 residues.

The chain carries TRBV7-9 and TRBJ2-7; D perhaps matches TRBD2 (5 bases). V was shortened by 1 base and J by 2 bases, with 12 bases between the two germline ends. CDR1 and CDR2 (germline): SEHNR, FQNEAQ (reference sequence). The CDR3 consists of 15 residues. This CDR3 reads CASSLVPSRPYEQYF. The CDR3 coding sequence is TGTGCCAGCAGCTTAGTGCCTAGCAGACCCTACGAGCAGTACTTC.

The genes are TRBV12-2 and TRBJ2-7; the table gives TRBD2 as D, unverified against the DNA. TRBV12-2 is designated a pseudogene. CDR3 length equals 11 residues. The chain's CDR3 is CASRPPGEQYF. CDR3 nucleotides: TGTGCAAGTCGTCCCCCGGGGGAGCAGTACTTC.

The rearrangement links TRBV28 to TRBJ2-3; D may be TRBD1 (5 bases). V lost 2 bases, J lost 4 bases, and 16 bases lay in between. CDR3 length: 16 residues. The germline V gene encodes CDR1 MDHEN and CDR2 SYDVKM. The CDR3 sequence is CASSLLGLGSSDTQYF. The CDR3 DNA reads TGTGCCAGCAGTTTACTGGGGCTAGGTTCCTCAGATACGCAGTATTTT.

This chain uses TRBV7-9 with TRBJ2-2; TRBD2 matches at 8 bases. CDR3 size: 13 residues. Germline lookup yields CDR1 SEHNR and CDR2 FQNEAQ (reference sequence). Losses at the gene ends were 1 base for V and 15 bases for J; bases not matched to a gene: 7. In DNA form, the CDR3 reads TGTGCCAGCAGCTTAGAGTCGGGAGGGTCGGTGTTTTTT. Translation: CASSLESGGSVFF.

The rearrangement joins TRBV9 to TRBJ2-3; TRBD2 is a possible D gene (6 bases). The CDR3 is made up of 16 amino acids. V gave up 3 bases and J gave up 1 base, with 15 bases separating them. Germline CDR1 is SGDLS and CDR2 is YYNGEE. The CDR3 is CASSAPGGGGTDTQYF. The CDR3 nucleotides read TGTGCCAGCAGCGCCCCGGGCGGAGGGGGCACAGATACGCAGTATTTT.

The chain employs TRBV19 and TRBJ1-5, with 7 positions matching TRBD1. V lost 7 bases to trimming and J lost 6 bases; unmatched junction nucleotides: 15. CDR3 length: 16 residues. The germline gives CDR1 LNHDA, CDR2 SQIVND (reference sequence). CDR3 bases: TGTGCCAGTACCCTCGAAAGGGGGCGCATGTTTCAGCCCCAGCATTTT. This sequence encodes CASTLERGRMFQPQHF.